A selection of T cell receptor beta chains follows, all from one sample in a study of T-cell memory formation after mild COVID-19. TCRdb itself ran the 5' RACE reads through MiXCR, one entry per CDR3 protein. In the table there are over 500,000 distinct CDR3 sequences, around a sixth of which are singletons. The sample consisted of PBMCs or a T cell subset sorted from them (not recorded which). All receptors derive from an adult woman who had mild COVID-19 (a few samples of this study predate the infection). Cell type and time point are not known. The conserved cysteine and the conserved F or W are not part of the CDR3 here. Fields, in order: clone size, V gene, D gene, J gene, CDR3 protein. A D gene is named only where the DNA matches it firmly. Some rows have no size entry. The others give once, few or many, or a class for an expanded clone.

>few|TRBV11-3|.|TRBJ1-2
ASSLDTASDTSYT
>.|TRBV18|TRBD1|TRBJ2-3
ASSPGGTGTQY
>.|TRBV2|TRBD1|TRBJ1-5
ASRAGQGAINQPQH
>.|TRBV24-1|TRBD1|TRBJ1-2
ATSDPDRDYGYT
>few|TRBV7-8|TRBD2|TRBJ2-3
ASSLQRGGRDTQY
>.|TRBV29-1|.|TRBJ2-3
SVELGTPTDTQY
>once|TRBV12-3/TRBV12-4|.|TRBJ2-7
ASSNGGFHYEQY
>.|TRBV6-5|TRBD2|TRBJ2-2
ASSYIAGGLTGELF
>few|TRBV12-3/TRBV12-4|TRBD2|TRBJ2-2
ASLRGTNTGELF
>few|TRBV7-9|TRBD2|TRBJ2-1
ASSRDSGTSGRYNEQF
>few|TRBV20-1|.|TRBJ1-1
SARGVDRGTEAF
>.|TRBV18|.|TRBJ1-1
ASSPIGAGAHTEAF
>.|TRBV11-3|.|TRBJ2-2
ASSPEPGPKTTGELF
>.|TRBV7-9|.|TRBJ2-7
ATGRLTGSYEQY
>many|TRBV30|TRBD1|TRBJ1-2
AWQGQGFYGYT
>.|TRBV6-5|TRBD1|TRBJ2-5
ASSYKVRGRETQY
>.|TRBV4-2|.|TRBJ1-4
ASSQRVGGQANEKLF
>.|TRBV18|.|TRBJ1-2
ASSPPRAGGYT
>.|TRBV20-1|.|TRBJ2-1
SARDHGGRGAYNEQF
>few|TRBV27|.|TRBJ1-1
ASSFNRVNTEAF
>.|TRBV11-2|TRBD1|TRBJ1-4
ASSPGQSESEKLF
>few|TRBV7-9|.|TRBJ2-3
ASSPRTPETDTQY
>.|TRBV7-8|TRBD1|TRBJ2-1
ASSSGTDNEQF
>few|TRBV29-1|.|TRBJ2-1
SVLVSRYNEQF
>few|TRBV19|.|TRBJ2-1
ASSEAEISYNEQF
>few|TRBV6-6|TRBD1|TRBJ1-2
ASTLTGGSYGYT
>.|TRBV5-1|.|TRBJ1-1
ASSFYPRADLNTEAF